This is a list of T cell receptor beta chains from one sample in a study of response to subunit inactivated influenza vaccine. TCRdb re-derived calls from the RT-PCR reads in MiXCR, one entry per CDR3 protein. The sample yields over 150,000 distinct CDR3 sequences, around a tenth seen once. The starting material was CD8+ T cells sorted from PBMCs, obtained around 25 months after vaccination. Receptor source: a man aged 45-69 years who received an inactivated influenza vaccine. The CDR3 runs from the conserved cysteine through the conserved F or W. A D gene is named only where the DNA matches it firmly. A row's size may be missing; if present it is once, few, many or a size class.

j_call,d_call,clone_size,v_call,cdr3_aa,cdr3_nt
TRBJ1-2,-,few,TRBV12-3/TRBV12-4,CASSLWDVVDPTF,TGTGCCAGCAGTTTATGGGACGTCGTAGATCCCACCTTC
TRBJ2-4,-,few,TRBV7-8,CASSLTTAAVLAKNIQYF,TGTGCCAGCAGCTTAACTACGGCAGCGGTTTTAGCCAAAAACATTCAGTACTTC
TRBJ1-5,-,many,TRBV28,CASSFPSRGGSSNQPQHF,TGTGCCAGCAGTTTCCCCTCTCGTGGCGGGTCTAGCAATCAGCCCCAGCATTTT
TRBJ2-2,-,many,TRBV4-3,CASSQYEWNTGELFF,TGCGCCAGCAGCCAGTACGAGTGGAACACCGGGGAGCTGTTTTTT
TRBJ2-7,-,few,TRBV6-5,CASSNRDGQHYEQYF,TGTGCCAGCAGTAACCGGGACGGCCAGCACTACGAGCAGTACTTC
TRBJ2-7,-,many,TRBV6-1,CASSTRAYYEQYF,TGTGCCAGCAGCACCCGGGCCTACTACGAGCAGTACTTC
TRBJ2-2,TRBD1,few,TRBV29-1,CSVERTGWVGELFF,TGCAGCGTTGAGAGGACAGGGTGGGTTGGGGAGCTGTTTTTT
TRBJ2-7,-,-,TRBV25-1,CATHQGHEQYF,TGTGCCACTCACCAGGGGCACGAGCAGTACTTC
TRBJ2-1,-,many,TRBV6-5,CASSYSKTAPSSYNEQFF,TGTGCCAGCAGTTACTCGAAGACAGCACCGAGCTCCTACAATGAGCAGTTCTTC
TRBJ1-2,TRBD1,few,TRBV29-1,CSVWTGGDGYTF,TGCAGCGTGTGGACAGGGGGCGATGGCTACACCTTC
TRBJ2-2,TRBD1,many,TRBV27,CASSFLGGSSGELFF,TGTGCCAGCAGTTTTTTAGGGGGCAGTAGCGGGGAGCTGTTTTTT
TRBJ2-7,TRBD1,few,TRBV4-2,CASSHEGQGNYEQYF,TGTGCCAGCAGCCACGAAGGACAGGGTAACTACGAGCAGTACTTC
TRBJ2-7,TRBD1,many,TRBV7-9,CASSSRDRGDEQYF,TGTGCCAGCAGCTCCCGGGACAGGGGGGACGAGCAGTACTTC
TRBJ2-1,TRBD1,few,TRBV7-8,CASSLRTGGYYEQFF,TGTGCCAGCAGCTTAAGGACAGGGGGCTACTATGAGCAGTTCTTC
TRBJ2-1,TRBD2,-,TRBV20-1,CSARGSVAGGYPYNEQFF,TGCAGTGCTAGGGGATCGGTAGCGGGGGGGTACCCTTACAATGAGCAGTTCTTC
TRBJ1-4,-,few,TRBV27,CASSGGTANEKLFF,TGTGCCAGCAGCGGAGGGACGGCTAATGAAAAACTGTTTTTT
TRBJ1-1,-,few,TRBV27,CASSITGLGNTEAFF,TGTGCCAGCAGCATTACAGGGCTGGGAAACACTGAAGCTTTCTTT
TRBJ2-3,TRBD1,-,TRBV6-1,CASRTGFTDTQYF,TGTGCCAGCAGGACAGGGTTCACAGATACGCAGTATTTT
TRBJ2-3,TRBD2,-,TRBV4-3,CASSQEGLAGDLSTDTQYF,TGCGCCAGCAGCCAAGAGGGACTAGCGGGGGACCTTAGCACAGATACGCAGTATTTT
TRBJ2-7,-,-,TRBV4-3,CASSQDANSYEQYF,TGCGCCAGCAGCCAAGATGCCAACTCCTACGAGCAGTACTTC
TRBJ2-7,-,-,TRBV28,CASSSPGVVLLYEQYF,TGTGCCAGCAGCTCACCTGGGGTAGTCCTACTCTACGAGCAGTACTTC
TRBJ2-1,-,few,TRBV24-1,CATSDFDTGPYNEQFF,TGTGCCACCAGTGATTTCGACACGGGTCCCTACAATGAGCAGTTCTTC
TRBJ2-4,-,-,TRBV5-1,CASSFGRQEVKNIQYF,TGCGCCAGCAGCTTTGGGCGACAGGAAGTCAAAAACATTCAGTACTTC
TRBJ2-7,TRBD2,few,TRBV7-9,CASSLNGGGPYEQYF,TGTGCCAGCAGCTTAAATGGCGGGGGGCCCTACGAGCAGTACTTC
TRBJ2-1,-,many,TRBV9,CASSVGTSGGNEQFF,TGTGCCAGCAGCGTAGGTACCAGCGGAGGGAATGAGCAGTTCTTC
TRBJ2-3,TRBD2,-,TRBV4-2,CASSPRTSGGSADTQYF,TGTGCCAGCAGCCCTCGGACTAGCGGGGGGTCTGCGGATACGCAGTATTTT
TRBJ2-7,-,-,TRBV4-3,CASSPGQTFSYEQYF,TGCGCCAGCAGTCCAGGGCAGACTTTCTCCTACGAGCAGTACTTC
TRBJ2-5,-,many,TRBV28,CASSFDGLGGETQYF,TGTGCCAGCAGTTTTGATGGACTTGGAGGCGAGACCCAGTACTTC
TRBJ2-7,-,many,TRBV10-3,CAISESIALSFYEQYF,TGTGCCATCAGTGAGTCGATCGCCTTATCATTCTACGAGCAGTACTTC
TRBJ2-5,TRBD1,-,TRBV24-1,CATPWTGVQETQYF,TGTGCCACCCCCTGGACAGGGGTCCAAGAGACCCAGTACTTC
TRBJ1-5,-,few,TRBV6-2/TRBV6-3,CASSYLEVGNQPQHF,TGTGCCAGCAGTTACTTGGAGGTCGGCAATCAGCCCCAGCATTTT
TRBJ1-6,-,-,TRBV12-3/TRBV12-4,CASSLASDSPLHF,TGTGCCAGCAGTTTAGCGAGCGATTCACCCCTCCACTTT
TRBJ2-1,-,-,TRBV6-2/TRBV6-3,CASTDGTEGDEQFF,TGTGCCAGCACTGACGGAACGGAGGGGGATGAGCAGTTCTTC
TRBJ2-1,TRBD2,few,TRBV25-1,CASRSGLAGVGEQFF,TGTGCCAGTCGATCGGGACTAGCGGGAGTAGGAGAGCAGTTCTTC
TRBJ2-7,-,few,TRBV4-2,CASSQVFTNPTYEQYF,TGTGCCAGCAGCCAAGTTTTTACTAATCCTACCTACGAGCAGTACTTC
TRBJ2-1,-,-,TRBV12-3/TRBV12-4,CASSGAGRNEQFF,TGTGCCAGCAGTGGTGCGGGGAGGAATGAGCAGTTCTTC
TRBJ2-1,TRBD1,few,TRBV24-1,CATSDFGTGLNEQFF,TGTGCCACCAGTGATTTCGGGACAGGACTCAATGAGCAGTTCTTC
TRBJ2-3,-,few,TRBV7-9,CASSLLTLSDTQYF,TGTGCCAGCTCGTTGTTGACGTTATCAGATACGCAGTATTTT
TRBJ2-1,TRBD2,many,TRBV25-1,CASSGRGAYNEQFF,TGTGCCAGCAGTGGGCGGGGGGCCTACAATGAGCAGTTCTTC
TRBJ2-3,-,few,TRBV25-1,CASSEYDRHTTDTQYF,TGTGCCAGCAGTGAATACGACAGGCACACTACAGATACGCAGTATTTT
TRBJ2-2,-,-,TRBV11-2,CASSLQRGMGNTGELFF,TGTGCAAGCAGCTTACAACGGGGAATGGGGAACACCGGGGAGCTGTTTTTT
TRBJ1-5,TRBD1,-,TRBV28,CASSLDRGGQPQHF,TGTGCCAGCAGCTTGGACAGGGGAGGTCAGCCCCAGCATTTT
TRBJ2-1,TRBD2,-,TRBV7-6,CASSLAGGPRQFF,TGTGCCAGCAGCTTAGCGGGAGGGCCCAGGCAGTTCTTC
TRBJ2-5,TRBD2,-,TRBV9,CASGTSGGEQETQYF,TGTGCCAGCGGTACTAGCGGGGGGGAACAGGAGACCCAGTACTTC
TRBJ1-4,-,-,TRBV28,CASRNLGLATNEKLFF,TGTGCCAGCAGAAATCTCGGACTAGCAACTAATGAAAAACTGTTTTTT
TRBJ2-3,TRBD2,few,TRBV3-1,CASGDSGARGPDTQYF,TGTGCCAGCGGGGATAGCGGGGCGCGGGGCCCAGATACGCAGTATTTT
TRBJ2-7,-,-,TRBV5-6,CASSRGTSDYEQYF,TGTGCCAGCAGCCGAGGGACATCTGATTACGAGCAGTACTTC
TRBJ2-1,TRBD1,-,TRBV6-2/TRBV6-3,CASTKWGQGYNEQFF,TGTGCCAGCACAAAATGGGGACAGGGCTACAATGAGCAGTTCTTC
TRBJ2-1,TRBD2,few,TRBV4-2,CASSQGVGGGAVEQFF,TGTGCCAGCAGCCAAGGAGTGGGCGGGGGGGCCGTTGAGCAGTTCTTC
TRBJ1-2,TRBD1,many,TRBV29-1,CSGEDRNNYGYTF,TGCAGCGGGGAGGACAGGAACAACTATGGCTACACCTTC
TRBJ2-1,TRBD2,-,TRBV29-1,CSVESSGNYNEQFF,TGCAGCGTTGAGTCTAGCGGGAACTACAATGAGCAGTTCTTC
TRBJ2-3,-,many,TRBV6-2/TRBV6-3,CASSYPDNLQGDTQYF,TGTGCCAGCAGTTACCCGGACAACCTCCAAGGGGATACGCAGTATTTT
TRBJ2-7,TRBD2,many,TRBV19,CASSSPSLAGVDEQYF,TGTGCCAGTAGTTCCCCGTCCCTAGCGGGAGTTGACGAGCAGTACTTC
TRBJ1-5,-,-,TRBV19,CASSMGGFGYQPQHF,TGTGCCAGTAGTATGGGTGGATTTGGATATCAGCCCCAGCATTTT
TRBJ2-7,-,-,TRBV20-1,CSARGTANYEQYF,TGCAGTGCTAGAGGGACAGCCAATTACGAGCAGTACTTC
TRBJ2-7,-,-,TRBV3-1,CASSQGAATYEQYF,TGTGCCAGCAGCCAAGGGGCGGCAACCTACGAGCAGTACTTC